Detailed here is one T cell receptor beta chain. Libraries were prepared by immunoSEQ multiplex PCR; TCRdb keeps only in-frame clonotypes and omits some of them. The table shows 70,000 to 100,000 clones, with 90% to 95% occurring only once. This record belongs to a study of T cell changes during pregnancy in multiple sclerosis. Germline V gives CDR1 MNHEY, CDR2 SMNVEV (reference sequence). The CDR3 has 14 residues. V lost 5 bases to trimming and J lost 5 bases, with 13 bases between them. The sequence derives from a female donor with multiple sclerosis, enrolled in a pregnancy study. The rearrangement joins TRBV27 to TRBJ2-1; D is possibly TRBD1 (7 bases). The input for sequencing was peripheral blood, taken in the first trimester of pregnancy. The CDR3 reads CASSGGTEHNEQFF. The CDR3 bases are TGTGCCAGCAGTGGCGGGACAGAACACAATGAGCAGTTCTTC.